This TCR beta chain was found in a study of early T cells in non-severe SARS-CoV-2 infection. Study context: Chains from this unsorted whole-blood bulk RNA could not be paired.

Unique molecular identifiers were affixed to single, distinct cDNA molecules. TCRdb processed the 5' RACE reads anew with MiXCR; each CDR3 protein has one entry. The top ten clones hold around 8.2% of a sample with 30,000 or so distinct CDR3 sequences, under 5% of them seen once. Germline V gives CDR1 SGHTA, CDR2 FQGNSA. Trimming removed 5 bases at V and 9 bases at J, with 14 bases between. CDR3 size: 13 residues. The receptor was derived from an adult who was a healthcare worker with PCR-confirmed SARS-CoV-2 infection or an uninfected control (not recorded which). Sample: whole blood. The chain links TRBV7-2 to TRBJ1-3; D remains unclear. The DNA for the CDR3 is TGTGCCAGCAGCACGAGGGCCAAGGGCACCATATATTTT. It is translated as CASSTRAKGTIYF.